Listed below are T cell receptor beta chains from one sample, sequenced in a study of shared clonotypes between healthy human individuals. Generated by immunoSEQ multiplex PCR, the TCRdb table keeps only in-frame clones and is missing some. The sample shows 640,000 or so clones, more than 70% of them seen only once. The sequencing input was memory CD4+ T cells sorted from blood. These receptors were obtained from a woman younger than 45 in good health. CDR3s include the opening cysteine and the closing phenylalanine or tryptophan. Each record gives: V gene, J gene, D gene, clone size, CDR3 protein, CDR3 DNA. A D gene is named only where the DNA matches it firmly. Part of the rows lack a size; the others show once, few, many or a class for expanded clones.

V gene: TRBV4-2; J gene: TRBJ2-1; D gene: TRBD2; clone size: NA; CDR3 protein: CASSPLGGTSGYNEQFF; CDR3 DNA: TGTGCCAGCAGCCCACTGGGGGGGACTAGCGGATACAATGAGCAGTTCTTC
V gene: TRBV9; J gene: TRBJ1-2; D gene: NA; clone size: NA; CDR3 protein: CASSVSRDGYTF; CDR3 DNA: TGTGCCAGCAGCGTATCTCGAGACGGCTACACCTTC
V gene: TRBV28; J gene: TRBJ2-1; D gene: NA; clone size: NA; CDR3 protein: CASSYPLSGNEQFF; CDR3 DNA: TGTGCCAGCAGTTACCCCCTTAGTGGCAATGAGCAGTTCTTC
V gene: TRBV11-3; J gene: TRBJ1-1; D gene: TRBD1; clone size: once; CDR3 protein: CASSPGTGGENTEAFF; CDR3 DNA: TGTGCCAGCAGCCCTGGGACAGGGGGCGAGAACACTGAAGCTTTCTTT
V gene: TRBV18; J gene: TRBJ1-2; D gene: NA; clone size: NA; CDR3 protein: CASSPAGGHYGYTF; CDR3 DNA: TGTGCCAGCTCACCCGCGGGCGGACACTATGGCTACACCTTC
V gene: TRBV4-1; J gene: TRBJ1-2; D gene: NA; clone size: few; CDR3 protein: CASSQAQIANYGYTF; CDR3 DNA: TGCGCCAGCAGCCAAGCTCAGATAGCTAACTATGGCTACACCTTC
V gene: TRBV6-1; J gene: TRBJ2-7; D gene: TRBD1; clone size: once; CDR3 protein: CATRDRGYNSYEQYF; CDR3 DNA: TGTGCCACCCGGGACAGGGGGTACAACTCCTACGAGCAGTACTTC
V gene: TRBV19; J gene: TRBJ2-3; D gene: NA; clone size: NA; CDR3 protein: CAAWSSRGATQYF; CDR3 DNA: TGTGCCGCTTGGTCCTCGAGGGGGGCTACGCAGTATTTT
V gene: TRBV6-1; J gene: TRBJ1-4; D gene: NA; clone size: NA; CDR3 protein: CASSENGQASEKLFF; CDR3 DNA: TGTGCCAGCAGTGAAAACGGGCAAGCGAGTGAAAAACTGTTTTTT
V gene: TRBV25-1; J gene: TRBJ2-1; D gene: NA; clone size: NA; CDR3 protein: CASSPGGGPSYNEQFF; CDR3 DNA: TGTGCCAGCAGTCCAGGAGGGGGACCCTCCTACAATGAGCAGTTCTTC
V gene: TRBV28; J gene: TRBJ1-2; D gene: TRBD1; clone size: NA; CDR3 protein: CASSPDRGNGYTF; CDR3 DNA: TGTGCCAGCAGTCCGGACAGGGGAAATGGCTACACCTTC
V gene: TRBV7-8; J gene: TRBJ1-5; D gene: TRBD1; clone size: NA; CDR3 protein: CASSLNRGFGNQPQHF; CDR3 DNA: TGTGCCAGCAGCTTAAACAGGGGATTTGGCAATCAGCCCCAGCATTTT
V gene: TRBV2; J gene: TRBJ2-7; D gene: TRBD1; clone size: NA; CDR3 protein: CASNPQGPYEQYF; CDR3 DNA: TGTGCCAGCAACCCACAGGGGCCCTACGAGCAGTACTTC
V gene: TRBV7-8; J gene: TRBJ2-5; D gene: TRBD1; clone size: NA; CDR3 protein: CASSLKGTVRGETQYF; CDR3 DNA: TGTGCCAGCAGCCTTAAGGGGACCGTCAGGGGGGAGACCCAGTACTTC
V gene: TRBV11-1; J gene: TRBJ2-5; D gene: NA; clone size: NA; CDR3 protein: CASSLGPVGENIETQYF; CDR3 DNA: TGTGCCAGCAGCCTAGGTCCGGTTGGGGAGAATATCGAGACCCAGTACTTC
V gene: TRBV9; J gene: TRBJ2-1; D gene: NA; clone size: NA; CDR3 protein: CASSPAHNEQFF; CDR3 DNA: TGTGCCAGCAGCCCCGCCCACAATGAGCAGTTCTTC
V gene: TRBV21-1; J gene: TRBJ1-5; D gene: NA; clone size: NA; CDR3 protein: CASSKKVTRPQHF; CDR3 DNA: TGTGCCAGCAGCAAAAAGGTCACGAGGCCCCAGCATTTT
V gene: TRBV5-1; J gene: TRBJ1-5; D gene: NA; clone size: NA; CDR3 protein: CASSLEGRGNQPQHF; CDR3 DNA: TGCGCCAGCAGCTTGGAAGGCCGTGGCAATCAGCCCCAGCATTTT
V gene: TRBV29-1; J gene: TRBJ2-7; D gene: NA; clone size: NA; CDR3 protein: CSVGGYEQYF; CDR3 DNA: TGCAGCGTTGGCGGGTACGAGCAGTACTTC
V gene: TRBV5-1; J gene: TRBJ2-5; D gene: NA; clone size: NA; CDR3 protein: CASRATSAQETQYF; CDR3 DNA: TGCGCCAGCAGAGCAACTAGTGCCCAAGAGACCCAGTACTTC
V gene: TRBV7-3; J gene: TRBJ1-1; D gene: NA; clone size: NA; CDR3 protein: CASSLLGLNTEAFF; CDR3 DNA: TGTGCCAGCAGCTTATTAGGACTTAACACTGAAGCTTTCTTT
V gene: TRBV7-9; J gene: TRBJ2-4; D gene: TRBD1; clone size: NA; CDR3 protein: CASSQGQGDRQYF; CDR3 DNA: TGTGCCAGCAGCCAGGGACAGGGGGACCGTCAGTACTTC
V gene: TRBV9; J gene: TRBJ2-2; D gene: NA; clone size: NA; CDR3 protein: CASSVGVAGELFF; CDR3 DNA: TGTGCCAGCAGCGTAGGGGTGGCCGGGGAGCTGTTTTTT
V gene: TRBV30; J gene: TRBJ1-1; D gene: NA; clone size: once; CDR3 protein: CACQAPQNTEAFF; CDR3 DNA: TGTGCCTGTCAAGCTCCACAGAACACTGAAGCTTTCTTT
V gene: TRBV7-9; J gene: TRBJ2-7; D gene: TRBD2; clone size: NA; CDR3 protein: CASSPRTSGRIHEQYF; CDR3 DNA: TGTGCCAGCAGCCCTCGGACTAGCGGGAGAATCCACGAGCAGTACTTC
V gene: TRBV5-8; J gene: TRBJ2-5; D gene: NA; clone size: once; CDR3 protein: CASSPEETQYF; CDR3 DNA: TGTGCCAGCAGCCCTGAGGAGACCCAGTACTTC
V gene: TRBV28; J gene: TRBJ1-5; D gene: NA; clone size: NA; CDR3 protein: CASSLSWGQPQHF; CDR3 DNA: TGTGCCAGCAGTTTATCTTGGGGCCAGCCCCAGCATTTT
V gene: TRBV11-1; J gene: TRBJ1-1; D gene: NA; clone size: few; CDR3 protein: CASSFQGGGTEAFF; CDR3 DNA: TGTGCCAGCAGCTTTCAGGGAGGTGGCACTGAAGCTTTCTTT
V gene: TRBV11-1; J gene: TRBJ2-7; D gene: NA; clone size: NA; CDR3 protein: CASSNSHRDPHVF; CDR3 DNA: TGTGCCAGCAGCAACAGCCACCGGGACCCTCACGTCTTC
V gene: TRBV7-2; J gene: TRBJ2-1; D gene: NA; clone size: NA; CDR3 protein: CASSLTRENEQFF; CDR3 DNA: TGTGCCAGCAGCTTAACTCGGGAGAATGAGCAGTTCTTC
V gene: TRBV6-5; J gene: TRBJ1-2; D gene: TRBD1; clone size: NA; CDR3 protein: CASSHDREGGYTF; CDR3 DNA: TGTGCCAGCAGCCATGACAGGGAGGGCGGCTACACCTTC
V gene: TRBV28; J gene: TRBJ2-2; D gene: NA; clone size: NA; CDR3 protein: CASSGRFGELFF; CDR3 DNA: TGTGCCAGTTCTGGGCGGTTCGGGGAGCTGTTTTTT
V gene: TRBV19; J gene: TRBJ1-1; D gene: NA; clone size: NA; CDR3 protein: CASSISTVSHTEAFF; CDR3 DNA: TGTGCCAGTAGTATTAGTACAGTTTCACACACTGAAGCTTTCTTT
V gene: TRBV2; J gene: TRBJ1-4; D gene: NA; clone size: NA; CDR3 protein: CASSDTGRQGEKLFF; CDR3 DNA: TGTGCCAGCAGTGATACTGGCCGTCAGGGTGAAAAACTGTTTTTT
V gene: TRBV11-2; J gene: TRBJ1-1; D gene: NA; clone size: NA; CDR3 protein: CASSSRGGNTEAFF; CDR3 DNA: TGTGCCAGCAGCTCCAGGGGTGGAAACACTGAAGCTTTCTTT
V gene: TRBV7-9; J gene: TRBJ2-7; D gene: TRBD1; clone size: NA; CDR3 protein: CASSLPGQGAFEQYF; CDR3 DNA: TGTGCCAGCAGCTTACCGGGACAGGGGGCCTTCGAGCAGTACTTC
V gene: TRBV5-1; J gene: TRBJ2-7; D gene: NA; clone size: NA; CDR3 protein: CASSSTGPPDEQYF; CDR3 DNA: TGCGCCAGCAGCTCGACCGGGCCTCCGGACGAGCAGTACTTC
V gene: TRBV5-1; J gene: TRBJ2-2; D gene: TRBD2; clone size: NA; CDR3 protein: CASSLTGGPSSGELFF; CDR3 DNA: TGCGCCAGCAGCTTGACGGGAGGGCCGAGTTCCGGGGAGCTGTTTTTT
V gene: TRBV15; J gene: TRBJ1-2; D gene: TRBD1; clone size: NA; CDR3 protein: CATSRVPGGHGYTF; CDR3 DNA: TGTGCCACCAGCAGAGTTCCAGGGGGGCATGGCTACACCTTC
V gene: TRBV28; J gene: TRBJ1-2; D gene: TRBD1; clone size: NA; CDR3 protein: CASRYGTENYGYTF; CDR3 DNA: TGTGCCAGCAGATATGGGACAGAGAACTATGGCTACACCTTC
V gene: TRBV7-9; J gene: TRBJ1-1; D gene: NA; clone size: NA; CDR3 protein: CASSEGQVGTEAFF; CDR3 DNA: TGTGCCAGCAGCGAGGGACAAGTGGGCACTGAAGCTTTCTTT
V gene: TRBV14; J gene: TRBJ1-5; D gene: TRBD1; clone size: NA; CDR3 protein: CASSQPRDAGQGAGQPQHF; CDR3 DNA: TGTGCCAGCAGCCAACCCCGCGACGCGGGACAGGGGGCTGGTCAGCCCCAGCATTTT
V gene: TRBV2; J gene: TRBJ2-5; D gene: TRBD1; clone size: NA; CDR3 protein: CASLGQGKETQYF; CDR3 DNA: TGTGCCAGCTTGGGACAGGGCAAAGAGACCCAGTACTTC
V gene: TRBV5-1; J gene: TRBJ2-1; D gene: NA; clone size: NA; CDR3 protein: CASSLSTSSYNEQFF; CDR3 DNA: TGCGCCAGCAGCTTGTCTACGAGCTCCTACAATGAGCAGTTCTTC
V gene: TRBV5-8; J gene: TRBJ2-1; D gene: TRBD2; clone size: NA; CDR3 protein: CASSPLTARRGVF; CDR3 DNA: TGTGCCAGCAGCCCGCTCACCGCCAGACGGGGGGTCTTC
V gene: TRBV27; J gene: TRBJ2-3; D gene: TRBD2; clone size: NA; CDR3 protein: CASRREGADTQYF; CDR3 DNA: TGTGCCAGCAGGCGGGAGGGCGCAGATACGCAGTATTTT